This T cell receptor beta chain stems from a study of CD8+ T cells in alopecia areata. About the research overall: The roughly 6-11-week-old female C3H/HeJ mice were given skin taken from approximately 6-13-month-old C3H/HeJ graft donors that had spontaneous alopecia.

There are a few counts of this clone. These gene names are mouse names. The CDR3 end is not reached by the read, which stops 4 residues before it; the germline J gene fills it in. The sample holds other DNA sequences that translate to the same CDR3. Pooled cells of cutaneous lymph node origin were sorted on CD4, CD8alpha, NKG2D, NKG2ACE and other markers. Reverse transcribed after extraction, RNA yielded cDNA as the sequencing template. Repertoires were generated with immunoSEQ multiplex PCR, while TCRdb's copy carries only in-frame clones and drops some. The sample gives 250,000 or so clones, none seen only once, and the top ten clones hold 1.2%. Germline V lookup: CDR1 GKSSPN, CDR2 SITVG. This CDR3 has 12 residues. Trimming cost V 3 bases and J 0 bases, with 5 bases left between them.

J is TRBJ1-2 and V is TRBV31; no definite D call. This receptor was identified in a C3H/HeJ mouse with alopecia areata. The strain's MHC haplotype is H2-k. Sequenced sample: CD4+ T cells sorted from a lymph node. CDR3 DNA (partial): TGTGCCTGGAGCCCAGCAAACTCC. Its protein is CAWSPANS. The entire CDR3 sequence reads CAWSPANSDYTF.